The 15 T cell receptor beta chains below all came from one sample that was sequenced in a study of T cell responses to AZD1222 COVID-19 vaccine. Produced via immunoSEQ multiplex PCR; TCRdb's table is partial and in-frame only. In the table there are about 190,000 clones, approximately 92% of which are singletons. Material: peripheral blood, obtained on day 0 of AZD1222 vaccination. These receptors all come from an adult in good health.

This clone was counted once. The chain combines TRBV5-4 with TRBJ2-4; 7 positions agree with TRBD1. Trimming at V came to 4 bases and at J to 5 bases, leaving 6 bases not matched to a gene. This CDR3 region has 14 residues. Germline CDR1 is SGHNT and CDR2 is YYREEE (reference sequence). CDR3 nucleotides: TGTGCCAGCAGCCAATCCGGGACAGAAAACATTCAGTACTTC. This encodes CASSQSGTENIQYF.

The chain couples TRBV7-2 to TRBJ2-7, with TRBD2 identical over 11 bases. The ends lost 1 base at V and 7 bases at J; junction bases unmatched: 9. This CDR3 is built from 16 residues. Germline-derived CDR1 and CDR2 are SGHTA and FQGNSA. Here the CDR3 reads CASSLGLAGSGREQYF. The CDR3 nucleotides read TGTGCCAGCAGCTTAGGACTAGCGGGGTCAGGTCGGGAGCAGTACTTC.

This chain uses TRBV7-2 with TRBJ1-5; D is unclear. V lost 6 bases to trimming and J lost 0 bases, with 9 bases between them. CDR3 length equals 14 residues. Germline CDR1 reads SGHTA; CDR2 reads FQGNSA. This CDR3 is CASRQTNSNQPQHF. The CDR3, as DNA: TGTGCCAGCAGGCAAACCAATAGCAATCAGCCCCAGCATTTT.

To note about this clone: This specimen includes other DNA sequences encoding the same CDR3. In nucleotides, the CDR3 is TGCGCCAGCAGCTTGGACAGGAGCACAGATACGCAGTATTTT. It encodes CASSLDRSTDTQYF. The V call is TRBV5-1, the J call TRBJ2-3, with D perhaps matching TRBD1 (5 bases). The V gene's germline CDR1 is SGHRS and CDR2 YFSETQ. The germline V and J ends were trimmed by 0 bases and 0 bases, with 5 bases remaining between them. The CDR3 sequence is 14 residues long.

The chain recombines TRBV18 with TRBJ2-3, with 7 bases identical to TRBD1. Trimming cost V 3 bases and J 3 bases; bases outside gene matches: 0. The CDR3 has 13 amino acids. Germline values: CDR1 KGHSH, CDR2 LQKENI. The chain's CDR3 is CASSPRGTDTQYF. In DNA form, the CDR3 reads TGTGCCAGCTCACCCAGGGGGACAGATACGCAGTATTTT.

DNA for the CDR3: TGTGCCAGCAGCTTCCCGGGGAAGAACACCGGGGAGCTGTTTTTT. Translated: CASSFPGKNTGELFF. The genes are TRBV7-9 and TRBJ2-2; tentative D call: TRBD2 (5 bases). V shed 3 bases and J shed 1 base, with 9 bases lying between them. The CDR3 is 15 residues long. Per the germline V gene, CDR1 is SEHNR and CDR2 is FQNEAQ (reference sequence).

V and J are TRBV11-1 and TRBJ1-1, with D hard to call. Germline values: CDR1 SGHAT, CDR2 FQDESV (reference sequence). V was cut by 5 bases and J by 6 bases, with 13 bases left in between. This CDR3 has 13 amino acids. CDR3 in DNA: TGTGCCAGCAGCCTACGGGAGGGCGCTGAAGCTTTCTTT. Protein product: CASSLREGAEAFF. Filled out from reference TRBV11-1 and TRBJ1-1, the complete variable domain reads EAEVAQSPRYKITEKSQAVAFWCDPISGHATLYWYRQILGQGPELLVQFQDESVVDDSQLPKDRFSAERLKGVDSTLKIQPAELGDSAMYLCASSLREGAEAFFGQGTRLTVV.

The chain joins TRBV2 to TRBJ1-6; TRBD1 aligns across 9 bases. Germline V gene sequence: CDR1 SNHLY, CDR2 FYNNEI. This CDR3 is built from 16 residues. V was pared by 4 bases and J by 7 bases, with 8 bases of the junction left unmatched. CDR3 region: CASSGRDRVENSPLHF. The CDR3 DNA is TGTGCCAGCAGTGGAAGGGACAGGGTCGAAAATTCACCCCTCCACTTT.

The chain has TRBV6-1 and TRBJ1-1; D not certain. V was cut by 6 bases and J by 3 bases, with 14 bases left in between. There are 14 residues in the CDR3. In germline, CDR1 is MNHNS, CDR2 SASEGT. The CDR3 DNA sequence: TGTGCCAGCAGGATCCGTGGTTTGGACACTGAAGCTTTCTTT. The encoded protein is CASRIRGLDTEAFF.

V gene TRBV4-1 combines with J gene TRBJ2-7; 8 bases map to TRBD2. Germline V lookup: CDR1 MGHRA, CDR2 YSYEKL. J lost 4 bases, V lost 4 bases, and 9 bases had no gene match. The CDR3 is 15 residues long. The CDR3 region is CASSRGVAGTYEQYF. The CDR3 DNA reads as TGCGCCAGCAGCCGGGGAGTAGCGGGGACGTACGAGCAGTACTTC.

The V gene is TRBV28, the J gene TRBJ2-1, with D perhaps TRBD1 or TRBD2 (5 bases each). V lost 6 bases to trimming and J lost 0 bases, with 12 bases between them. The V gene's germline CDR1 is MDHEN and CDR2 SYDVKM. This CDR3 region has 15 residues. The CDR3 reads CASRATGPSYNEQFF. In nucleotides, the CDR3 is TGTGCCAGCAGGGCGACGGGACCCTCCTACAATGAGCAGTTCTTC.

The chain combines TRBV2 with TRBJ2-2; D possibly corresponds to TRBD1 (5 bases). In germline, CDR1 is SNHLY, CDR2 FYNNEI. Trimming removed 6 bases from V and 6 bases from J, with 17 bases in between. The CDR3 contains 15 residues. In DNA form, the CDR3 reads TGTGCCAGCAGAGTTGAGCAGGGTGGCTCCGGGGAGCTGTTTTTT. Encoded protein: CASRVEQGGSGELFF.

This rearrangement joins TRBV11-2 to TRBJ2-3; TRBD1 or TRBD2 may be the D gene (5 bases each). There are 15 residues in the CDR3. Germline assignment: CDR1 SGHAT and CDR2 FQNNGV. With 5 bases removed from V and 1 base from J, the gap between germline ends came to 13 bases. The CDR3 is CASSQPRGRTDTQYF. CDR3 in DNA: TGTGCCAGCAGCCAGCCCCGGGGACGCACAGATACGCAGTATTTT.

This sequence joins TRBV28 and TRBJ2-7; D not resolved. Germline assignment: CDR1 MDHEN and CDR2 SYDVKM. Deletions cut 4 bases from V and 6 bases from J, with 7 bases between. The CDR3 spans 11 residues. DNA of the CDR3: TGTGCCAGCAGTTCCACCGTCGAGCAGTACTTC. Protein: CASSSTVEQYF. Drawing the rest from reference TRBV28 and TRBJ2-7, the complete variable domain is DVKVTQSSRYLVKRTGEKVFLECVQDMDHENMFWYRQDPGLGLRLIYFSYDVKMKEKGDIPEGYSVSREKKERFSLILESASTNQTSMYLCASSSTVEQYFGPGTRLTVT.

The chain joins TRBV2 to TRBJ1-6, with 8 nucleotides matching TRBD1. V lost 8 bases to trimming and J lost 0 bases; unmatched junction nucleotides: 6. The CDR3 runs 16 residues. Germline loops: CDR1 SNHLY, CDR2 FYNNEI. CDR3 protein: CASGRQGSSYNSPLHF. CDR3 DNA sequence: TGTGCCAGCGGACGACAGGGGAGCTCCTATAATTCACCCCTCCACTTT. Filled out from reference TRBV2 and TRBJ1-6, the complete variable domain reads EPEVTQTPSHQVTQMGQEVILRCVPISNHLYFYWYRQILGQKVEFLVSFYNNEISEKSEIFDDQFSVERPDGSNFTLKIRSTKLEDSAMYFCASGRQGSSYNSPLHFGNGTRLTVT.